The 24 T cell receptor beta chains presented below share a single source sample, sequenced in a study of cytomegalovirus exposure and HLA in healthy donors. PCR primers comprised 60 Vbeta and 13 Jbeta primers. TCRdb's table, derived via immunoSEQ multiplex PCR, lists solely in-frame clones and lacks some. Its clone listing holds fewer than 200,000 clones. The specimen was PBMCs. The receptor set was obtained from a man aged 30-40 years in good health and CMV-seronegative.

This rearrangement joins TRBV20-1 to TRBJ1-1; D gene unclear. The germline CDR1 and CDR2 sequences are DFQATT and SNEGSKA (reference sequence). V was clipped by 5 bases and J by 6 bases, with 4 bases between them. CDR3 length: 9 residues. DNA of the CDR3: TGCAGTGCTCCCGCTGAAGCTTTCTTT. As protein: CSAPAEAFF.

V and J are TRBV11-2 and TRBJ1-1, with 7 bases lining up with TRBD1. Germline CDR1 and CDR2: SGHAT and FQNNGV. The CDR3 consists of 12 residues. Losses at the gene ends were 5 bases for V and 13 bases for J; bases not matched to a gene: 10. Here the CDR3 DNA reads TGTGCCAGCAGCAATTCCGGGACAGAAAATTTCTTT. This translates into CASSNSGTENFF.

This chain uses TRBV19 with TRBJ1-6; maybe TRBD1 (6 bases). The CDR3 is 15 residues long. Trimming left V 1 base short and J 8 bases short, with 12 bases between. The germline gives CDR1 LNHDA, CDR2 SQIVND (reference sequence). CDR3 amino acids: CASSIGPGADSPLHF. The DNA of the CDR3 is TGTGCCAGTAGTATAGGTCCAGGGGCGGATTCACCCCTCCACTTT.

V is TRBV5-1 and J is TRBJ1-4, with 10 bases identical to TRBD1. V lost 4 bases, J lost 8 bases, and 11 bases stayed unmatched. Per germline, CDR1 SGHRS and CDR2 YFSETQ. This CDR3 spans 16 amino acids. The CDR3, as DNA: TGCGCCAGCAGCCTGCGGCCTGGGACAGGGGTCGAAAAACTGTTTTTT. This gives the protein CASSLRPGTGVEKLFF. The full variable domain, rest sourced from reference TRBV5-1 and TRBJ1-4, is KAGVTQTPRYLIKTRGQQVTLSCSPISGHRSVSWYQQTPGQGLQFLFEYFSETQRNKGNFPGRFSGRQFSNSRSEMNVSTLELGDSALYLCASSLRPGTGVEKLFFGSGTQLSVL.

The chain joins TRBV19 to TRBJ2-1, with 12 bases that match TRBD2. V was clipped by 7 bases and J by 8 bases; unmatched bases: 9. The CDR3 spans 15 residues. CDR1 is LNHDA and CDR2 is SQIVND in the germline V gene (reference sequence). The CDR3 DNA is TGTGCCAGTACTTCTGGACTAGCGGGGATGGATGAGCAGTTCTTC. Its translation: CASTSGLAGMDEQFF.

V gene TRBV6-5 combines with J gene TRBJ2-2, with TRBD2 as a possible D gene (6 bases). Trimming took 4 bases from V and 0 from J, leaving 12 bases between them. Germline values: CDR1 MNHEY, CDR2 SVGAGI. CDR3 length equals 16 residues. This chain's CDR3 is CASSWGLLANTGELFF. CDR3 nucleotides: TGTGCCAGCAGTTGGGGACTCCTCGCGAACACCGGGGAGCTGTTTTTT.

Regarding this clone: One end of the junction is discordant with germline, which a read error may explain. The sample holds other DNA sequences that translate to the same CDR3. The chain is built from TRBV28 and TRBJ1-1, with D perhaps TRBD1 (6 bases). The CDR3 totals 16 residues. CDR1 is MDHEN, CDR2 SYDVKM, per germline. CDR3 loop: CASSSGVSEMWTEAFF. The DNA for the CDR3 is TGTGCCAGCAGTTCAGGGGTATCCGAGATGTGGACTGAGGCTTTCTTT.

V and J are TRBV29-1 and TRBJ2-1, with TRBD1 as a possible D gene (5 bases). With 7 bases removed from V and 0 bases from J, the gap between germline ends came to 10 bases. The CDR3 spans 13 residues. CDR1 is SQVTM, CDR2 ANQGSEA, per germline. The CDR3 spells CSGSQGSYNEQFF. CDR3 nucleotide sequence: TGCAGCGGAAGTCAGGGCTCCTACAATGAGCAGTTCTTC.

CDR3 in amino acids: CASTGYNEQFF. Written as DNA, the CDR3 is TGTGCCAGCACCGGTTACAATGAGCAGTTCTTC. This chain uses TRBV5-4 with TRBJ2-1; no clear D gene. V lost 6 bases, J lost 4 bases, and 5 bases lay in between. Germline CDR1 SGHNT, CDR2 YYREEE (reference sequence). This CDR3 is built from 11 residues.

The chain employs TRBV29-1 and TRBJ1-2; 10 positions agree with TRBD1. The CDR3 covers 18 residues. Germline V gene lookup returns CDR1 SQVTM and CDR2 ANQGSEA. Trimming took 2 bases from V and 3 from J; bases not matched to a gene: 15. CDR3 nucleotide sequence: TGCAGCGTTGAAAACGGGAGACAGGGGGCAGGGGTTGACTATGGCTACACCTTC. Translated: CSVENGRQGAGVDYGYTF.

V and J are TRBV10-1 and TRBJ1-1; D is unclear. Germline values: CDR1 WNHNN, CDR2 SYGVQD (reference sequence). Trimming stripped 10 bases from V and 0 bases from J, with 12 bases between. This CDR3 is 13 amino acids long. The CDR3 region is CATAAGLNTEAFF. The CDR3 DNA is TGCGCCACCGCTGCGGGCCTGAACACTGAAGCTTTCTTT.

This chain uses TRBV2 with TRBJ2-1, with D hard to call. V was trimmed by 7 bases and J by 10 bases, leaving 14 bases between them. CDR3 length equals 12 residues. Germline loops: CDR1 SNHLY, CDR2 FYNNEI. This CDR3 reads CASTPWQEEQFF. The DNA of the CDR3 is TGTGCCAGCACCCCTTGGCAAGAAGAGCAGTTCTTC.

The chain recombines TRBV27 with TRBJ2-1; 10 nucleotides match TRBD2. The CDR3 is made up of 15 amino acids. V was pared by 4 bases and J by 9 bases, with 9 bases of the junction left unmatched. From germline, CDR1 is MNHEY and CDR2 SMNVEV (reference sequence). CDR3 sequence reads: CASSSTSGTPGEQFF. In DNA, the CDR3 is TGTGCCAGCAGTTCTACTAGCGGGACTCCAGGTGAGCAGTTCTTC.

The V gene is TRBV19, the J gene TRBJ2-7; D is possibly TRBD2 (7 bases). Germline CDR1 LNHDA, CDR2 SQIVND (reference sequence). The CDR3 is made up of 14 amino acids. V was trimmed by 5 bases and J by 2 bases, leaving 13 bases between them. CDR3 residues: CASSQAGHPYEQYF. CDR3 bases: TGTGCCAGTAGTCAAGCGGGACACCCCTACGAGCAGTACTTC. Using reference TRBV19 and TRBJ2-7 for the parts outside the CDR3, the full variable domain is DGGITQSPKYLFRKEGQNVTLSCEQNLNHDAMYWYRQDPGQGLRLIYYSQIVNDFQKGDIAEGYSVSREKKESFPLTVTSAQKNPTAFYLCASSQAGHPYEQYFGPGTRLTVT.

The rearrangement links TRBV11-2 to TRBJ2-2; D may be TRBD1 (6 bases). Per the germline V gene, CDR1 is SGHAT and CDR2 is FQNNGV. The germline V and J ends were trimmed by 1 base and 4 bases, with 10 bases remaining between them. The CDR3 runs 15 residues. This chain's CDR3 is CASSLAGTTTGELFF. The CDR3 coding sequence is TGTGCCAGCAGCTTAGCCGGGACAACCACCGGGGAGCTGTTTTTT.

This rearrangement joins TRBV6-1 to TRBJ2-2, with TRBD1 identical over 9 bases. This CDR3 is 15 amino acids long. The germline V gene encodes CDR1 MNHNS and CDR2 SASEGT. V was clipped by 7 bases and J by 3 bases; unmatched bases: 6. The CDR3 reads CASTIQGADTGELFF. In DNA, the CDR3 is TGTGCCAGCACAATACAGGGGGCAGACACCGGGGAGCTGTTTTTT.

A note on this clone: A read error may account for a junction end that differs from germline. This chain connects TRBV30 to TRBJ2-7; no reliable D call. The germline gives CDR1 GTSNPN, CDR2 SVGIG (reference sequence). The CDR3 sequence is 12 residues long. The CDR3 bases are TGTGCCTGGAGTGCCCGGTCCTCCGAGCAGTACTTC. This sequence encodes CAWSARSSEQYF.

The chain combines TRBV5-1 with TRBJ2-2; no clear D gene. This CDR3 is built from 14 residues. The V end was cut by 0 bases, the J end by 3 bases, with 6 bases between. In germline, CDR1 is SGHRS, CDR2 YFSETQ. CDR3 amino acids: CASSLGLDTGELFF. The DNA for the CDR3 is TGCGCCAGCAGCTTGGGGCTAGACACCGGGGAGCTGTTTTTT.

This sequence joins TRBV1 and TRBJ2-1; the table names TRBD2, a call not compared with the DNA. TRBV1 is a documented pseudogene. CDR3 length: 16 residues. The CDR3 protein is CTSSQDPSGGHNEQFF. The CDR3 DNA sequence: TGCACCAGCAGCCAAGACCCAAGCGGGGGTCACAATGAGCAGTTCTTC.

In DNA form, the CDR3 reads TGCGCCAGCAGCTTGGGGACACCCACCTACGAGCAGTACTTC. It yields the protein CASSLGTPTYEQYF. The chain carries TRBV5-1 and TRBJ2-7; maybe TRBD1 (5 bases). The V end was cut by 0 bases, the J end by 2 bases, with 9 bases between. The CDR3 totals 14 residues. Looked up from germline, CDR1 is SGHRS and CDR2 is YFSETQ.

The J gene is TRBJ1-2, the V gene TRBV19, with unresolved D. The CDR3 is made up of 13 amino acids. The V and J ends lost 3 bases and 5 bases respectively, with 10 bases between them. Germline assignment: CDR1 LNHDA and CDR2 SQIVND (reference sequence). This CDR3 is CASSIDTLYGYTF. The CDR3 DNA follows: TGTGCCAGTAGTATCGACACCCTATATGGCTACACCTTC.

This chain links TRBV14 with TRBJ2-2, with D possibly being TRBD2 (5 bases). Per the germline V gene, CDR1 is SGHDN and CDR2 is FVKESK. Trimming left V 2 bases short and J 7 bases short, with 11 bases between. The CDR3 sequence is 14 residues long. CDR3 in DNA: TGTGCCAGCAGCCAACGGGTACGGGGCGGGGAGCTGTTTTTT. It codes for CASSQRVRGGELFF. Full variable domain (remainder filled in from reference TRBV14 and TRBJ2-2): EAGVTQFPSHSVIEKGQTVTLRCDPISGHDNLYWYRRVMGKEIKFLLHFVKESKQDESGMPNNRFLAERTGGTYSTLKVQPAELEDSGVYFCASSQRVRGGELFFGEGSRLTVL.

CDR3 DNA: TGTGCCAGCAGTCCAACAGGCGGGAAGTCCTACAATGAGCAGTTCTTC. It encodes CASSPTGGKSYNEQFF. The chain employs TRBV28 and TRBJ2-1; D might be TRBD2 (6 bases). CDR3 size: 16 residues. Trimming shortened V by 5 bases and J by 1 base, and 15 bases separated the two germline ends. Germline V CDR1 and CDR2: MDHEN, SYDVKM.

V and J are TRBV11-3 and TRBJ2-5, with 7 bases that match TRBD1. The CDR3 length is 14 residues. The germline V gene encodes CDR1 SGHNT and CDR2 YENEEA. Trimming removed 3 bases from V and 11 bases from J; junction bases left unmatched: 12. The chain's CDR3 is CASSFLGGAGEQYF. The CDR3, as DNA: TGTGCCAGCAGCTTCCTAGGGGGCGCGGGTGAGCAGTACTTC.